These 15 T cell receptor beta chains were all obtained from the same sample, sequenced in a study of beta chain features in type 1 diabetes. The study reverse transcribed the entire isolated RNA, so it sequenced expressed TCRB transcripts. Clones were sequenced by immunoSEQ multiplex PCR, and TCRdb holds only the in-frame ones, with some missing. This sample has about 39,000 clones, with around 45% found just once. The sequencing sample was made of central memory CD4+ T cells from blood. These TCRs come from a woman aged 18-29 years in good health.

Regarding this clone: A far more abundant clone sits one base away, making this likely a read error. V gene TRBV7-9 combines with J gene TRBJ1-2; D gene ambiguous. The CDR3 has 15 residues. Trimming left V 5 bases short and J 10 bases short, with 23 bases between. Germline CDR1 is SEHNR and CDR2 is FQNEAQ (reference sequence). The CDR3 is CASSQPDGGVSDYTF. The DNA for the CDR3 is TGTGCCAGCAGCCAACCAGACGGCGGGGTCAGTGACTACACCTTC. The full variable domain, its missing parts supplied by reference TRBV7-9 and TRBJ1-2, is DTGVSQNPRHKITKRGQNVTFRCDPISEHNRLYWYRQTLGQGPEFLTYFQNEAQLEKSRLLSDRFSAERPKGSFSTLEIQRTEQGDSAMYLCASSQPDGGVSDYTFGSGTRLTVV.

This clone was recorded a few times. The chain recombines TRBV9 with TRBJ2-5; the D gene is possibly TRBD2 (5 bases). This CDR3 contains 14 residues. Germline-derived CDR1 and CDR2 are SGDLS and YYNGEE. V gave up 4 bases and J gave up 2 bases, with 12 bases separating them. The CDR3 loop is CASSSIAPQETQYF. DNA of the CDR3: TGTGCCAGCAGCTCAATAGCGCCACAAGAGACCCAGTACTTC.

This clone appeared a few times. This rearrangement joins TRBV6-5 to TRBJ2-4; D perhaps matches TRBD1 (5 bases). Trimming took 3 bases from V and 6 from J, leaving 12 bases between them. The V gene's germline CDR1 is MNHEY and CDR2 SVGAGI. This CDR3 is built from 14 residues. In DNA, the CDR3 is TGTGCCAGCAGTTATCAGGGAAGGGGAAACATTCAGTACTTC. Residues: CASSYQGRGNIQYF.

The chain couples TRBV6-6 to TRBJ1-1; TRBD1 might be the D (6 bases). The CDR3 has 14 amino acids. V gave up 8 bases and J gave up 0 bases, with 13 bases separating them. Germline CDR1 MNHNY, CDR2 SVGAGI (reference sequence). DNA for the CDR3: TGTGCCAGCTGTGGACAGATTATGAACACTGAAGCTTTCTTT. It encodes CASCGQIMNTEAFF.

This clone was counted only a few times. This chain connects TRBV6-1 to TRBJ2-7, with D perhaps TRBD2 (5 bases). Germline loops: CDR1 MNHNS, CDR2 SASEGT. There are 16 residues in the CDR3. Trimming took off 1 base at V and 3 bases at J, with 16 bases between the two ends. The CDR3 region is CASSEDQLGRGYEQYF. The CDR3 DNA reads TGTGCCAGCAGTGAAGATCAGTTAGGGAGAGGCTACGAGCAGTACTTC.

The chain links TRBV19 to TRBJ1-1, with TRBD1 identical over 10 bases. V was pared by 4 bases and J by 4 bases, with 6 bases of the junction left unmatched. The CDR3 consists of 15 residues. Per the germline V gene, CDR1 is LNHDA and CDR2 is SQIVND (reference sequence). CDR3 sequence: CASSKRDRGGTEAFF. In DNA, the CDR3 is TGTGCCAGTAGTAAAAGGGACAGGGGCGGCACTGAAGCTTTCTTT.

In this sample, this clone turned up once. The gene calls are TRBV5-1 and TRBJ2-5; 12 bases are shared with TRBD2. This CDR3 is built from 17 residues. The V gene's germline CDR1 is SGHRS and CDR2 YFSETQ. The V segment lost 0 bases and the J segment 4 bases; nucleotides outside the gene matches: 7. The CDR3 sequence is CASSLGPTSGRVETQYF. The DNA for the CDR3 is TGCGCCAGCAGCTTGGGGCCGACTAGCGGGAGAGTAGAGACCCAGTACTTC.

The chain joins TRBV5-1 to TRBJ2-7; 9 nucleotides agree with TRBD1. The CDR3 totals 14 residues. The V gene's germline CDR1 is SGHRS and CDR2 YFSETQ. J gave up 5 bases and V 5 bases, and 8 bases lay outside the gene matches. For the CDR3, the DNA is TGCGCCAGCAGGGAACAGGGGGCGTCAGACGAGCAGTACTTC. Its protein product is CASREQGASDEQYF.

This chain joins TRBV27 and TRBJ1-5; 7 bases agree with TRBD1. V shed 6 bases, J shed 2 bases, and the junction held 4 bases outside the gene matches. CDR1 and CDR2 (germline): MNHEY, SMNVEV (reference sequence). CDR3 size: 14 residues. CDR3 amino acids: CASRTGRGNQPQHF. The CDR3 DNA is TGTGCCAGCAGGACAGGGAGAGGCAATCAGCCCCAGCATTTT.

This sequence joins TRBV30 and TRBJ1-1, with 7 bases matching TRBD1. The CDR3 consists of 13 residues. Germline assignment: CDR1 GTSNPN and CDR2 SVGIG (reference sequence). J lost 7 bases, V lost 5 bases, and 10 bases had no gene match. The CDR3 DNA sequence: TGTGCCTGGGGACGACAGGGTTTTGGTGAAGCTTTCTTT. Translation gives CAWGRQGFGEAFF.

The chain is built from TRBV18 and TRBJ2-2; D may be TRBD2 (5 bases). The germline V gene encodes CDR1 KGHSH and CDR2 LQKENI. The V end lost 1 base, the J end lost 3 bases, and 9 bases lay between the germline ends. The CDR3 loop spans 15 amino acids. CDR3 residues: CASSPRTSDTGELFF. The CDR3 DNA sequence: TGTGCCAGCTCACCACGAACTAGTGACACCGGGGAGCTGTTTTTT.

The V and J genes are TRBV5-1 and TRBJ1-1; no firm D call. CDR1 and CDR2 from the germline V gene are SGHRS and YFSETQ. Between the trimmed V and J ends, which lost 5 bases and 1 base, there was a span of 9 bases. This CDR3 is 13 amino acids long. CDR3 amino acids: CASRSGSNTEAFF. DNA of the CDR3: TGCGCCAGCAGGAGCGGTTCGAACACTGAAGCTTTCTTT. Drawing the rest from reference TRBV5-1 and TRBJ1-1, the complete variable domain is KAGVTQTPRYLIKTRGQQVTLSCSPISGHRSVSWYQQTPGQGLQFLFEYFSETQRNKGNFPGRFSGRQFSNSRSEMNVSTLELGDSALYLCASRSGSNTEAFFGQGTRLTVV.

This chain joins TRBV27 and TRBJ1-2, with D possibly being TRBD1 (6 bases). CDR1 and CDR2 (germline): MNHEY, SMNVEV (reference sequence). CDR3 size: 13 residues. With 6 bases removed from V and 8 bases from J, the gap between germline ends came to 16 bases. In nucleotides, the CDR3 is TGTGCCAGCAGGGCCGGACAGCACAGCGGCTACACCTTC. Translating it yields CASRAGQHSGYTF.

The rearrangement uses TRBV6-1 and TRBJ2-3, with TRBD1 as a possible D gene (5 bases). V gave up 6 bases and J gave up 2 bases, with 15 bases separating them. The CDR3 is 15 amino acids. CDR1 is MNHNS and CDR2 is SASEGT in the germline V gene. Written as DNA, the CDR3 is TGTGCCAGCAGGGGCTCAGGGTCCTACACAGATACGCAGTATTTT. Translation: CASRGSGSYTDTQYF.

The V and J genes are TRBV6-1 and TRBJ2-3, with a tentative D call TRBD1 (5 bases). V shed 6 bases and J shed 4 bases, with 11 bases lying between them. Germline values: CDR1 MNHNS, CDR2 SASEGT. CDR3 length equals 13 residues. CDR3 sequence reads: CASSPGSPDTQYF. CDR3 sequence (DNA): TGTGCCAGCAGCCCAGGGTCCCCAGATACGCAGTATTTT.